This T cell receptor (beta chain) emerged from a study of somatic mutations in cytotoxic T cells in rheumatoid arthritis. Study-level information: Flow cytometry sorted some V beta antibody-stained T-cell populations to nearly 100% purity, V beta1+ cells among them being sequenced for TCRB.

The germline V gene has CDR1 SGHNT and CDR2 YENEEA. V was pared by 4 bases and J by 0 bases, with 13 bases between. This CDR3 has 15 amino acids. The protocol was immunoSEQ multiplex PCR, while the TCRdb copy is restricted to in-frame clones and leaves out a portion. There are approximately 20,000 clones in the sample; 60% to 85% occur only once, and 28% lies in the top ten. The sequencing input was CD8+ T cells sorted from blood. The source of this sequence is an adult with rheumatoid arthritis. The chain employs TRBV11-3 and TRBJ2-7; D might be TRBD1 or TRBD2, each matching 6 bases. The CDR3 is CASSYEGGPSYEQYF. The CDR3 DNA reads TGTGCCAGCAGCTATGAGGGGGGTCCCTCCTACGAGCAGTACTTC. The whole variable domain, remainder taken from reference TRBV11-3 and TRBJ2-7, is EAGVVQSPRYKIIEKKQPVAFWCNPISGHNTLYWYLQNLGQGPELLIRYENEEAVDDSQLPKDRFSAERLKGVDSTLKIQPAELGDSAVYLCASSYEGGPSYEQYFGPGTRLTVT.